This TCR beta chain came from a study of cytomegalovirus exposure and HLA in healthy donors. V lost 5 bases to trimming and J lost 1 base; unmatched junction nucleotides: 11. Germline loops: CDR1 MNHNY, CDR2 SVGAGI (reference sequence). The CDR3 has 16 amino acids. Concerning this clone: Antigen specificity is unknown.

Overall study findings and caveats: Earlier analysis yielded a pattern in which most TCR beta V segments were productive about 87% or about 30% of the time.

The PCR was carried out with 60 Vbeta primers and 13 Jbeta primers. Repertoires were generated with immunoSEQ multiplex PCR, while TCRdb's copy carries only in-frame clones and drops some. Of 100,000 to 120,000 clones listed, less than 80% are singletons. The V gene is TRBV6-6, the J gene TRBJ2-7; 7 nucleotides agree with TRBD2. The source of this sequence is a man younger than 40 in good health and CMV-seronegative. Sequenced sample: PBMCs. The CDR3 DNA reads TGTGCCAGCAGTCCTCTTGCGGGACTAATGTCCTACGAGCAGTACTTC. Protein: CASSPLAGLMSYEQYF.